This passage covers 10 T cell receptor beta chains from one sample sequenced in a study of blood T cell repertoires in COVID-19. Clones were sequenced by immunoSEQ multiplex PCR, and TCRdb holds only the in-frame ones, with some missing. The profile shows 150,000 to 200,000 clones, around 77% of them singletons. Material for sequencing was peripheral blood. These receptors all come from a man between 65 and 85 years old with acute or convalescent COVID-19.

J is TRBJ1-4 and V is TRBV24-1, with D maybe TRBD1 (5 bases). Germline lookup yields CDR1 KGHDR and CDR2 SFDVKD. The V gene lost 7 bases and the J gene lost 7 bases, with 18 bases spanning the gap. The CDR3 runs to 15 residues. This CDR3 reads CATRRVGGFGEKLFF. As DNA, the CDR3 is TGTGCCACCAGACGGGTTGGGGGGTTCGGTGAAAAACTGTTTTTT.

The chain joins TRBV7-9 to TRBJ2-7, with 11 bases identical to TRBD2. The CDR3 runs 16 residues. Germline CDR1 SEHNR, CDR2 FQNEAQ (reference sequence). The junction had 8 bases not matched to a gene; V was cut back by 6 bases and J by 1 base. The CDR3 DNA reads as TGTGCCAGCAGACAAACCGGGACTAGCGGTTCCTACGAGCAGTACTTC. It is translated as CASRQTGTSGSYEQYF. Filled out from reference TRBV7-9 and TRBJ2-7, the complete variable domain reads DTGVSQNPRHKITKRGQNVTFRCDPISEHNRLYWYRQTLGQGPEFLTYFQNEAQLEKSRLLSDRFSAERPKGSFSTLEIQRTEQGDSAMYLCASRQTGTSGSYEQYFGPGTRLTVT.

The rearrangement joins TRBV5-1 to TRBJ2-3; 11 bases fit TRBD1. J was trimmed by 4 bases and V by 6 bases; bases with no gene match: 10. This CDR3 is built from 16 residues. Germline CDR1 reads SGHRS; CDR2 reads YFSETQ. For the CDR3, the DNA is TGCGCCAGCACCGAATCCGGGACAGGGGGTGCAGATACGCAGTATTTT. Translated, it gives CASTESGTGGADTQYF.

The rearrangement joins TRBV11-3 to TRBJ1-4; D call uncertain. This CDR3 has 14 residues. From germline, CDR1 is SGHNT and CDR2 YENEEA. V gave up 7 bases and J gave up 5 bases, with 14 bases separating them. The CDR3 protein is CASTSGRLNEKLFF. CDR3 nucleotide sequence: TGTGCCAGCACCTCCGGCAGGCTGAATGAAAAACTGTTTTTT.

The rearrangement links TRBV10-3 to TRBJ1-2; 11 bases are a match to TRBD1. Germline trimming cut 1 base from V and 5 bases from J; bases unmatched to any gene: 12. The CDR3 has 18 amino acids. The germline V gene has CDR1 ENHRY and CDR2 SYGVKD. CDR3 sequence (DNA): TGTGCCATCAGTGAGTTTTCGTTCGGGACAGGGGGGAAATATGGCTACACCTTC. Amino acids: CAISEFSFGTGGKYGYTF.

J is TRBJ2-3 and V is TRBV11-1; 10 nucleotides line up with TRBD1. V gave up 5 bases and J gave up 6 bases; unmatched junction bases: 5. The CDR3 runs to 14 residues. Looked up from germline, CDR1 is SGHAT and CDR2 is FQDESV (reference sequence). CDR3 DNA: TGTGCCAGCAGCCTGACAGGGGGCCAGGATACGCAGTATTTT. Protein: CASSLTGGQDTQYF.

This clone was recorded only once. CDR3 protein: CASSSRDRFQETQYF. CDR3 in DNA: TGTGCCAGCAGTTCCCGGGACAGGTTCCAAGAGACCCAGTACTTC. V usage is TRBV28 and J usage is TRBJ2-5, with TRBD1 matching over 8 bases. V lost 4 bases and J lost 1; bases outside the gene matches: 5. This CDR3 spans 15 amino acids. Germline CDR1 MDHEN, CDR2 SYDVKM.

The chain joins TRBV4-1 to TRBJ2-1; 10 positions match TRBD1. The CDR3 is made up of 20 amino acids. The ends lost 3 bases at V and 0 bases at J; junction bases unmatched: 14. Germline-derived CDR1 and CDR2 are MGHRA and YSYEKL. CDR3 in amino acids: CASSHFTGQGRSSSYNEQFF. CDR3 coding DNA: TGCGCCAGCAGCCATTTTACGGGACAGGGGCGGAGCAGCTCCTACAATGAGCAGTTCTTC.

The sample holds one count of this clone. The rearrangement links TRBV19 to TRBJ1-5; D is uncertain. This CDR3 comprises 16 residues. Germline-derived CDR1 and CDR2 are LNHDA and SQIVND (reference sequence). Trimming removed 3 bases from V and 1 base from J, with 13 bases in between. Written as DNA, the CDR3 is TGTGCCAGTAGTATGGGCGTAGTACCGAGCAATCAGCCCCAGCATTTT. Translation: CASSMGVVPSNQPQHF. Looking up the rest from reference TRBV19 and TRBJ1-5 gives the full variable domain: DGGITQSPKYLFRKEGQNVTLSCEQNLNHDAMYWYRQDPGQGLRLIYYSQIVNDFQKGDIAEGYSVSREKKESFPLTVTSAQKNPTAFYLCASSMGVVPSNQPQHFGDGTRLSIL.

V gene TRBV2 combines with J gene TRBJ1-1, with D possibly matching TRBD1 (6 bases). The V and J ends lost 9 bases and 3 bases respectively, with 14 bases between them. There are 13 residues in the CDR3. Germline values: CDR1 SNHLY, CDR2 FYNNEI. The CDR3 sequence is CASWLQGYTEAFF. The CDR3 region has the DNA TGTGCCAGTTGGTTGCAGGGGTACACTGAAGCTTTCTTT.